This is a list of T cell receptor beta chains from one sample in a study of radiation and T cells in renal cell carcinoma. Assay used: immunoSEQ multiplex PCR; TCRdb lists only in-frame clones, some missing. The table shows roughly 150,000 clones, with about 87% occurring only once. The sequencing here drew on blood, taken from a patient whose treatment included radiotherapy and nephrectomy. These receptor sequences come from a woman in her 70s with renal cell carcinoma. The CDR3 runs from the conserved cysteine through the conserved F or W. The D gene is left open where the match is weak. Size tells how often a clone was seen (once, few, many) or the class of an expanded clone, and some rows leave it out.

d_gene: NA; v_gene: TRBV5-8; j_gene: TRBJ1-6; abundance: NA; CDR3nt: TGTGCCAGCAGGTGGGGCAGGGGTGCCGAGGATTCACCCCTCCACTTT; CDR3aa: CASRWGRGAEDSPLHF
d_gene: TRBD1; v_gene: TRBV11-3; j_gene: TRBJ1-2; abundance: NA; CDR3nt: TGTGCCAGCAGCCCTCACAGGGGCCTTAACTATGGCTACACCTTC; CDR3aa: CASSPHRGLNYGYTF
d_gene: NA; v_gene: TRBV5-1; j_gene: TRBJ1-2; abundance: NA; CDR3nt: TGCGCCTCCAGCCCAGGTCAAACTAACTATGGCTACACCTTC; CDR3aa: CASSPGQTNYGYTF
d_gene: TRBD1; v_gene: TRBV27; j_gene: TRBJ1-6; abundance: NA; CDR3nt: TGTGCCAGCACTCAGAGGGGGCTTGGGATTTCACCCCTCCACTTT; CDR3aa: CASTQRGLGISPLHF
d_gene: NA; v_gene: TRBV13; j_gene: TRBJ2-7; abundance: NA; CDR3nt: TGTGCCAGCAGCTACGGGGGCTACGAGCAGTACTTC; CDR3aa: CASSYGGYEQYF
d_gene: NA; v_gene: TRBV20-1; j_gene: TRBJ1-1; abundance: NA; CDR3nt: TGCAGAACGGGATCGAAAGCTGAAGCTTTCTTT; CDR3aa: CRTGSKAEAFF
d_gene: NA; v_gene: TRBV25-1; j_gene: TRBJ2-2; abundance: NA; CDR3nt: TGTGCCAGCAATCAAAACACCGGGGAGCTGTTTTTT; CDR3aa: CASNQNTGELFF
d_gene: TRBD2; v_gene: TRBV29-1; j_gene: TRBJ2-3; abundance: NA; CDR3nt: TGCAGCGTTGAAGATCCGCAGGGACTAGCGGGGGGATATGCAGATACGCAGTATTTT; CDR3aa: CSVEDPQGLAGGYADTQYF
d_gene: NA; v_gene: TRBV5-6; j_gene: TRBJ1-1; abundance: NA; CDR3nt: TGTGCCAGCAGCTTCCCAAATGACTTGAACACTGAAGCTTTCTTT; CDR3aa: CASSFPNDLNTEAFF
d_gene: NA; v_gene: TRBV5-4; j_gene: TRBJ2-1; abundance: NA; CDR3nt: TGTGCCAGCAGCCCGAGGAAGGGAAGGGGCTCCTACAATGAGCAGTTCTTC; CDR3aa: CASSPRKGRGSYNEQFF
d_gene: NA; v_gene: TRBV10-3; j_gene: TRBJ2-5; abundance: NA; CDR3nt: TGTGCCATCAGTGATGATACGAGAGGACTTACTGCCCAAGAGACCCAGTACTTC; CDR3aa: CAISDDTRGLTAQETQYF
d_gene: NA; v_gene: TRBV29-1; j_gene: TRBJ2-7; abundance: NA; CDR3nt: TGCAGCGTCCCCGACGGACCGTACGAGCAGTACTTC; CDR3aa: CSVPDGPYEQYF
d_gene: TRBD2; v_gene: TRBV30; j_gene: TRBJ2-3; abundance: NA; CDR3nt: TGTGCCTGGACCTCGGCGGGGGGGTTGACAGATACGCAGTATTTT; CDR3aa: CAWTSAGGLTDTQYF
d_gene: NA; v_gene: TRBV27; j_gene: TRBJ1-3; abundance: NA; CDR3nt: TGTGCCAGCAGGCCGCTGGCGGTTAGCTCTGGAAACACCATATATTTT; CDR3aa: CASRPLAVSSGNTIYF
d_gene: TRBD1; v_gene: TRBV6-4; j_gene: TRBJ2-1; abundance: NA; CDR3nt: TGTGCCAGCAGTGAGTACAGGGGAAATGAGCAGTTCTTC; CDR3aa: CASSEYRGNEQFF
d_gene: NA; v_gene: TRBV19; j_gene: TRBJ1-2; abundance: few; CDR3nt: TGTGCCAGTAGTATGAGTGGGCAAAACTCCTATGGCTACACCTTC; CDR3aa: CASSMSGQNSYGYTF
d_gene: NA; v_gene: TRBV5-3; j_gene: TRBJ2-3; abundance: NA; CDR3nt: TGTGCCAGAAGCTTGGTCCTGGGGGGAGAGGCAGATACGCAGTATTTT; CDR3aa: CARSLVLGGEADTQYF
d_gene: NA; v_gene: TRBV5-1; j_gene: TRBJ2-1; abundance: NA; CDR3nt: TGCGCCAGCACCCTACTCAATGAGCAGTTCTTC; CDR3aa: CASTLLNEQFF
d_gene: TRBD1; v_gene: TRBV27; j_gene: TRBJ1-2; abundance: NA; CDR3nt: TGTGCCAGCAGCAATTCCGGGACAGGGCGCTATGGCTACACCTTC; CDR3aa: CASSNSGTGRYGYTF
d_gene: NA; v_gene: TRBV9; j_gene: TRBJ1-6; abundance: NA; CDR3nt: TGTGCCAGCAGCCCCCACGAGGGGTATTCACCCCTCCACTTT; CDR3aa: CASSPHEGYSPLHF
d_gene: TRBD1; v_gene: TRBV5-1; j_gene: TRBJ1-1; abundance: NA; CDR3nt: TGCGCCAGCAGCTTAGGGCGACAGGGAACTGAAGCTTTCTTT; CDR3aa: CASSLGRQGTEAFF
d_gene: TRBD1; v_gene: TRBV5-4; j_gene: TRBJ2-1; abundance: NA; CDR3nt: TGTGCCAGCAGCTTGGAGGGGACAGGGAGACGCAATGAGCAGTTCTTC; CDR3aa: CASSLEGTGRRNEQFF
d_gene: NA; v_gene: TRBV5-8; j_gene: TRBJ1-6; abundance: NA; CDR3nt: TGTGCCAGCAGCTGGACTCCCGGGAACAACCCCTTTAATTCACCCCTCCACTTT; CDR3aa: CASSWTPGNNPFNSPLHF
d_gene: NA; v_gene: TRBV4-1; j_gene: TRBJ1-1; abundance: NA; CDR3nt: TGCGCCAGCAGCCACGGCCCGGGACTGTTGAACACTGAAGCTTTCTTT; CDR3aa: CASSHGPGLLNTEAFF
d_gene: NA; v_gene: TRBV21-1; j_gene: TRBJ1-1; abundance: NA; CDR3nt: TGTGCCAGCAGCCGCAGAACAACCACTGAAGCTTTCTTT; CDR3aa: CASSRRTTTEAFF
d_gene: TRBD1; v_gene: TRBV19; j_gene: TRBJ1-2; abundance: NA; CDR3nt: TGTGCCAGTAGTAATACTATGACAGGGTGGTATGATGGCTACACCTTC; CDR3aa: CASSNTMTGWYDGYTF
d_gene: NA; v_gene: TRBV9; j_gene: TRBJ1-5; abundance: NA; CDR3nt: TGTGCCAGCAGCGCCTCAGGGCGCAATCAGCCCCAGCATTTT; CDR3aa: CASSASGRNQPQHF
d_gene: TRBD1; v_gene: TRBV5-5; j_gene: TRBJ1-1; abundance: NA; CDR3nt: TGTGCCAGCAGCACAGGGACAGGGAGCACTGAAGCTTTCTTT; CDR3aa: CASSTGTGSTEAFF
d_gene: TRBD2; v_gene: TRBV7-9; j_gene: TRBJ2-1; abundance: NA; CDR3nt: TGTGCCAGCAGCTTAACCCTAGCGGGGTTGGGGAATGAGCAGTTCTTC; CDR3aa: CASSLTLAGLGNEQFF
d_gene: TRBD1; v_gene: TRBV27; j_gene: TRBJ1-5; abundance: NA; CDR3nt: TGTGCCAGCAGGGGGACAGGGAGCAATCAGCCCCAGCATTTT; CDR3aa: CASRGTGSNQPQHF
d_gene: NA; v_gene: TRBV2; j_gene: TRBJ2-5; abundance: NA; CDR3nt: TGTGCCAGCAGCTTCATAGACCCCCAAGAGACCCAGTACTTC; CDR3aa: CASSFIDPQETQYF
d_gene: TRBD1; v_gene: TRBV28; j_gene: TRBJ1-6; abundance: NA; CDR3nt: TGTGCCAGCAGTTTACTTCAGGGGGCAAGTTCCTATAATTCACCCCTCCACTTT; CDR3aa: CASSLLQGASSYNSPLHF
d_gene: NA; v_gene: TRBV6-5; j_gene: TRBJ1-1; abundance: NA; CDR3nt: TGTGCCAGCAGAGAGGGACCGCTGCAAAACACTGAAGCTTTCTTT; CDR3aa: CASREGPLQNTEAFF
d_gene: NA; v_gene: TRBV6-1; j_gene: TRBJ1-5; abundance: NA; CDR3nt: TGTGCCAGCAGTGAAAGCTACTCCAATCAGCCCCAGCATTTT; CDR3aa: CASSESYSNQPQHF
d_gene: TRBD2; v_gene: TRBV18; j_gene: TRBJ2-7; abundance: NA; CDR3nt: TGTGCCAGCTCGGGACTAGCGGGGGAACAGTACTTC; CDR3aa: CASSGLAGEQYF
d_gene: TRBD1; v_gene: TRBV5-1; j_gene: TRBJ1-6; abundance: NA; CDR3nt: TGCGCCAGCAGCCTGAAGGGGGCCAGCGATAATTCACCCCTCCACTTT; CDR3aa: CASSLKGASDNSPLHF
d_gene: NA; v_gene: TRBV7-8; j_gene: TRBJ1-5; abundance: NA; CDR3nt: TGTGCCAGCAGCCCCCGGGAGAATCAGCCCCAGCATTTT; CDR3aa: CASSPRENQPQHF
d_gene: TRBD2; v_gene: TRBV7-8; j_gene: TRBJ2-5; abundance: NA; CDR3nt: TGTGCCAGCAGCCAAAGGGCTAGCGGGGGCTACCAAGAGACCCAGTACTTC; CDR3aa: CASSQRASGGYQETQYF
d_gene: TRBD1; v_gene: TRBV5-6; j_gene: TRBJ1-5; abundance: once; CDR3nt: TGTGCCAGCAGCTTTGGACAGGGAGATCAGCCCCAGCATTTT; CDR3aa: CASSFGQGDQPQHF
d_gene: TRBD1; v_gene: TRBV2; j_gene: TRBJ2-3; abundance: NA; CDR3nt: TGTGCCAGCAGTGAGTGGACAGGGACGGATACGCAGTATTTT; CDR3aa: CASSEWTGTDTQYF
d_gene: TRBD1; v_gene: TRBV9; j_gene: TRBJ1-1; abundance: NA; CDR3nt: TGTGCCAGCAGCGTAGGAAACGACAGGGTGAACACTGAAGCTTTCTTT; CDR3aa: CASSVGNDRVNTEAFF
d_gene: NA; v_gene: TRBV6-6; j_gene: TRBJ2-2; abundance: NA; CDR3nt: TGTGCCAGCGCCGATAGGGGCGCGAACACCGGGGAGCTGTTTTTT; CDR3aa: CASADRGANTGELFF